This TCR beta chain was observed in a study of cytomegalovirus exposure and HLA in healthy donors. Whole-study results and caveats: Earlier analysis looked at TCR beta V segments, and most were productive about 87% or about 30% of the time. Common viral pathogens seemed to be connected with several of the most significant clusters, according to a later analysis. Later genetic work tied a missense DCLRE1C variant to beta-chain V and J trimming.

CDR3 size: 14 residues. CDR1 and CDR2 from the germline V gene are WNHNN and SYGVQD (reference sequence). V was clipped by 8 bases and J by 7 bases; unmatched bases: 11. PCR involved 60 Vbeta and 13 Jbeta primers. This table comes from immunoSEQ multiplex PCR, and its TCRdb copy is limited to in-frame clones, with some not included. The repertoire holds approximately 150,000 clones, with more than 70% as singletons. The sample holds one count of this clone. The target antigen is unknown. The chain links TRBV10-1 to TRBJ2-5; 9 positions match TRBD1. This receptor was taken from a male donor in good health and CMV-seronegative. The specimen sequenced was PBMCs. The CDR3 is CASWGQGPAATQYF. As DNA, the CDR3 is TGCGCCAGCTGGGGACAGGGTCCAGCTGCGACCCAGTACTTC.